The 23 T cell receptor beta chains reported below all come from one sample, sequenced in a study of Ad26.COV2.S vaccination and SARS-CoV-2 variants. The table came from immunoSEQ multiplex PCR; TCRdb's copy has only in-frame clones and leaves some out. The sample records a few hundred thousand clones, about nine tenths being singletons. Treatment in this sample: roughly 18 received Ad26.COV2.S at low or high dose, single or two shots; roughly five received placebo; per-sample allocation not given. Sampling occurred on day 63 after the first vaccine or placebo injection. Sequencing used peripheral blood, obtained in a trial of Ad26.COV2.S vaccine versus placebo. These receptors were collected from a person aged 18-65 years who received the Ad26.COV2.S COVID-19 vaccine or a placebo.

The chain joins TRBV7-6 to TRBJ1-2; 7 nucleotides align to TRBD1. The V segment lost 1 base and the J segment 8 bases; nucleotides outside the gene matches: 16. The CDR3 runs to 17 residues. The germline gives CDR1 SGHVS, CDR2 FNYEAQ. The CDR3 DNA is TGTGCCAGCAGCTTAGAAGCAGGGGGGGCGCTGCTAGAGGGCTACACCTTC. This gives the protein CASSLEAGGALLEGYTF.

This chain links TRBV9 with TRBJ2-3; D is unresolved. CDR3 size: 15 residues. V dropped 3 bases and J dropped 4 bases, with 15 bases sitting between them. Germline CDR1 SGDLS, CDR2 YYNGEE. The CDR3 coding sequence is TGTGCCAGCAGCGCGACGATCTATCGGTCAGATACGCAGTATTTT. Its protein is CASSATIYRSDTQYF.

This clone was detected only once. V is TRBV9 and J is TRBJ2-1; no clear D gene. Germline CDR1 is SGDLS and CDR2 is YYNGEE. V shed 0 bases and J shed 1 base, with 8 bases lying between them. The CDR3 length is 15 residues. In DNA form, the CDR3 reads TGTGCCAGCAGCGTAGTTCAAACTTCCTACAATGAGCAGTTCTTC. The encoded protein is CASSVVQTSYNEQFF.

For the CDR3, the DNA is TGTGCCAGTAACCTTAGCGGGAGGTCTCCCTACAATGAGCAGTTCTTC. Translating gives CASNLSGRSPYNEQFF. The rearrangement links TRBV19 to TRBJ2-1; 10 nucleotides align to TRBD2. The CDR3 sequence is 16 residues long. The germline V gene has CDR1 LNHDA and CDR2 SQIVND (reference sequence). V was pared by 7 bases and J by 2 bases, with 8 bases of the junction left unmatched.

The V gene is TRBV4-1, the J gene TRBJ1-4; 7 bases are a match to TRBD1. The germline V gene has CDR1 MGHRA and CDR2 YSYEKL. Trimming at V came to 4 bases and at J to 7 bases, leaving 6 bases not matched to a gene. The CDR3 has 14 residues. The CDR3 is CASSLTGLGEKLFF. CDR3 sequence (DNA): TGCGCCAGCAGCCTGACAGGGCTAGGTGAAAAACTGTTTTTT.

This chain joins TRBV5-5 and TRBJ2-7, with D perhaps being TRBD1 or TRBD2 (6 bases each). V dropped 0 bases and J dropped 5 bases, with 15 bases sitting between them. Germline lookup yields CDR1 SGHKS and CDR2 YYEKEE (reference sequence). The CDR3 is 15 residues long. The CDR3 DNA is TGTGCCAGCAGCTTGGCAAAGGGGGAGGTCAACGAGCAGTACGTC. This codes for CASSLAKGEVNEQYV.

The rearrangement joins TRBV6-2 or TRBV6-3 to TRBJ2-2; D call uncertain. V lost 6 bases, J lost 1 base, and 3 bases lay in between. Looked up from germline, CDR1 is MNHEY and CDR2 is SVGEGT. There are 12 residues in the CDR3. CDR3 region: CASSLNTGELFF. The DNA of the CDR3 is TGTGCCAGCAGCTTGAACACCGGGGAGCTGTTTTTT.

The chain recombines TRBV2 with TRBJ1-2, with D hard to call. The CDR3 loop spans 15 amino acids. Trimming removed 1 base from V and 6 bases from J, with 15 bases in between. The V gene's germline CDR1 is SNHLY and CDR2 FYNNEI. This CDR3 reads CASSEGRTGPHGYTF. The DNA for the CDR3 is TGTGCCAGCAGTGAAGGGAGGACCGGCCCTCATGGCTACACCTTC.

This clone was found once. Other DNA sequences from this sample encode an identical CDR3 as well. The CDR3 bases are TGCGCCAGCAGCCCTGGGACAGGGGGTGTCGAAGAGACCCAGTACTTC. Protein product: CASSPGTGGVEETQYF. The V call is TRBV4-3, the J call TRBJ2-5, with 11 positions matching TRBD1. Germline CDR1 is LGHNA and CDR2 is YSLEER. The CDR3 spans 16 residues. The trim removed 4 bases at V and 3 bases at J, leaving 7 bases unmatched.

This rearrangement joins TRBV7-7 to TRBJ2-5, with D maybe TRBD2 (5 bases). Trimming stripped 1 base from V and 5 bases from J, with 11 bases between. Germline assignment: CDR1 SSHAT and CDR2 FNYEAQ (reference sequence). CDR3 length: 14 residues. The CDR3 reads CASSLGLTGETQYF. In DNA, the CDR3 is TGTGCCAGCAGCTTAGGGCTGACGGGGGAGACCCAGTACTTC.

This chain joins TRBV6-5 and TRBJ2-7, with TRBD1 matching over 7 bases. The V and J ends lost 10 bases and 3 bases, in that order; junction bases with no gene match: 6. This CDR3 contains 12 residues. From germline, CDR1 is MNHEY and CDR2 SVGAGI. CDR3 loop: CATLDRDYEQYV. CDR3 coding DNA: TGTGCCACCTTAGACAGGGACTACGAGCAGTACGTC.

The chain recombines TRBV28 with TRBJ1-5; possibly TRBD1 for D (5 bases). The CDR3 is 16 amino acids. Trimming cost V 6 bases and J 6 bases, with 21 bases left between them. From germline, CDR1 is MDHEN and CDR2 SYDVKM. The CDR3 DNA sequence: TGTGCCAGCAGCGTCGGTGCGGGATCCCAGGGTCAGCCCCAGCATTTT. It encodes CASSVGAGSQGQPQHF. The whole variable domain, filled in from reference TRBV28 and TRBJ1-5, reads DVKVTQSSRYLVKRTGEKVFLECVQDMDHENMFWYRQDPGLGLRLIYFSYDVKMKEKGDIPEGYSVSREKKERFSLILESASTNQTSMYLCASSVGAGSQGQPQHFGDGTRLSIL.

The CDR3 sequence: CASSGNSYEQYV. The CDR3 bases are TGTGCCAGTAGCGGGAACTCCTACGAGCAGTACGTC. V gene TRBV2 combines with J gene TRBJ2-7, with TRBD2 identical over 8 bases. In germline, CDR1 is SNHLY, CDR2 FYNNEI. The length of the CDR3 is 12 residues. Trimming at V came to 9 bases and at J to 0 bases, leaving 1 base not matched to a gene.

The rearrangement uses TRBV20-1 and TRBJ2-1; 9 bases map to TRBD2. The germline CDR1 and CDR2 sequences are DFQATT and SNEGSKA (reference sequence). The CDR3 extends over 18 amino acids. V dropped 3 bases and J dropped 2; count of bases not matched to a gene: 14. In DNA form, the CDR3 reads TGCAGTGCTAGTTTTCACCCAGCGGGGGGCTCAACCTACAATGAGCAGTTCTTC. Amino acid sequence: CSASFHPAGGSTYNEQFF.

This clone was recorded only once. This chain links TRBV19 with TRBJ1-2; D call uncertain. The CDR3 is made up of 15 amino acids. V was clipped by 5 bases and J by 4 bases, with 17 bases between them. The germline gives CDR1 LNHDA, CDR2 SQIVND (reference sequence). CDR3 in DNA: TGTGCCAGTAGTTCCCAATTCCCGACCCTCTATGGCTACACCTTC. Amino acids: CASSSQFPTLYGYTF.

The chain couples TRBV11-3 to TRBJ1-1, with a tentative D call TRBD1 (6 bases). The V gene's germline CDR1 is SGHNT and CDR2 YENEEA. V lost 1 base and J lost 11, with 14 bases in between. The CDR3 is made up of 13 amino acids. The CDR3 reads CASSLGFGGKAFF. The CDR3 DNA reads TGTGCCAGCAGCTTAGGGTTCGGGGGCAAGGCTTTCTTT. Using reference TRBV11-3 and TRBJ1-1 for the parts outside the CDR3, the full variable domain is EAGVVQSPRYKIIEKKQPVAFWCNPISGHNTLYWYLQNLGQGPELLIRYENEEAVDDSQLPKDRFSAERLKGVDSTLKIQPAELGDSAVYLCASSLGFGGKAFFGQGTRLTVV.

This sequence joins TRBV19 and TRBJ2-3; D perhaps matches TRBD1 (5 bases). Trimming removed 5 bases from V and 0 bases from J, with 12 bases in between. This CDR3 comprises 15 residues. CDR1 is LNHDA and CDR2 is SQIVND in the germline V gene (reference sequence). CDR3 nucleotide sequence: TGTGCCAGTAGTCCGCAGGCAGGGAGCACAGATACGCAGTATTTT. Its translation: CASSPQAGSTDTQYF. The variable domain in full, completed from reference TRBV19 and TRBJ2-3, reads DGGITQSPKYLFRKEGQNVTLSCEQNLNHDAMYWYRQDPGQGLRLIYYSQIVNDFQKGDIAEGYSVSREKKESFPLTVTSAQKNPTAFYLCASSPQAGSTDTQYFGPGTRLTVL.

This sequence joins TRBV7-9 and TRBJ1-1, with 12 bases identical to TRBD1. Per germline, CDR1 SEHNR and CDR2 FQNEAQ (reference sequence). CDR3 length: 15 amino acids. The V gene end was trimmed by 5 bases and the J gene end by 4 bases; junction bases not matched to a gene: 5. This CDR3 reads CASSAQGQGATEAFF. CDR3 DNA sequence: TGTGCCAGCAGCGCCCAGGGACAGGGGGCCACTGAAGCTTTCTTT.

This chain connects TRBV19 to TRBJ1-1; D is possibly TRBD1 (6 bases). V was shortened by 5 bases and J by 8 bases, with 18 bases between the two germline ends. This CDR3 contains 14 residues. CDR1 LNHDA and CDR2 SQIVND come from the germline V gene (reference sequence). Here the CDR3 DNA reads TGTGCCAGTAGTCACCAAGCGGGGGGCGAAGAAGCTTTCTTT. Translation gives CASSHQAGGEEAFF.

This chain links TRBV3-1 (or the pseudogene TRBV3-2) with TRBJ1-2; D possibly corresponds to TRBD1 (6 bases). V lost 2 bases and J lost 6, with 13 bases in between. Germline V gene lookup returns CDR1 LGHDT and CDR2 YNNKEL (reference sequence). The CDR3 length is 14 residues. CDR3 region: CASSQRGGGNGYTF. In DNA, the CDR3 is TGTGCCAGCAGCCAAAGAGGGGGAGGAAATGGCTACACCTTC.

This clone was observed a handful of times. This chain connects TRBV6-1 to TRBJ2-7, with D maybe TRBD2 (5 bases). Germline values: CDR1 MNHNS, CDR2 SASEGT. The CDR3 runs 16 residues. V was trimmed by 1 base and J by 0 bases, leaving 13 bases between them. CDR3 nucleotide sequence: TGTGCCAGCAGTGAAGATTCGTGGAGGAGCTCCTACGAGCAGTACTTC. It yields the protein CASSEDSWRSSYEQYF.

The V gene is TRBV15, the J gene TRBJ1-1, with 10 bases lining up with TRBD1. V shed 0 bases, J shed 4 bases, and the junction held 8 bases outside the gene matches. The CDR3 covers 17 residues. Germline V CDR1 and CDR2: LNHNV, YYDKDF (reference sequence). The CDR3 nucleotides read TGTGCCACCAGCAGAGATCCCACTGGACAGGGGGGCACTGAAGCTTTCTTT. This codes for CATSRDPTGQGGTEAFF.

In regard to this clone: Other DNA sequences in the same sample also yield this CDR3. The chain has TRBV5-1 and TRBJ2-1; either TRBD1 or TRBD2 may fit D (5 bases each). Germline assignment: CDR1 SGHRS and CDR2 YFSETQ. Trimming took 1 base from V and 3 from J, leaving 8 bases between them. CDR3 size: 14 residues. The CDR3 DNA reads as TGCGCCAGCAGCTTGTCAGGGAGCTACAATGAGCAGTTCTTC. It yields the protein CASSLSGSYNEQFF.